The 21 T cell receptor beta chains presented below share a single source sample, sequenced in a study of radiation and T cells in renal cell carcinoma. Described time point: blood 4 weeks post-SBRT, at nephrectomy. Treatment in this sample: 15 Gy SBRT to primary tumor, nephrectomy 4 weeks later. Sequenced by immunoSEQ multiplex PCR; TCRdb stores in-frame clones only, minus some. The sample yields around 64,000 clones, over 60% seen once. The sample consisted of blood, taken from a patient whose treatment included radiotherapy and nephrectomy. The receptors were sampled from a man aged 55 to 70 with renal cell carcinoma.

This clone was seen once. The chain combines TRBV6-1 with TRBJ1-2, with 7 bases that match TRBD1. This CDR3 has 14 residues. Germline values: CDR1 MNHNS, CDR2 SASEGT. The trim removed 6 bases at V and 3 bases at J, leaving 7 bases unmatched. CDR3: CASREPGGHYGYTF. For the CDR3, the DNA is TGTGCCAGCAGGGAACCAGGGGGTCACTATGGCTACACCTTC.

The rearrangement links TRBV7-9 to TRBJ2-3, with D perhaps given as TRBD1 or TRBD2 (5 bases each). Trimming stripped 4 bases from V and 2 bases from J, with 10 bases between. This CDR3 comprises 14 residues. Germline V gene sequence: CDR1 SEHNR, CDR2 FQNEAQ (reference sequence). The CDR3 sequence is CASSSGTYTDTQYF. In DNA, the CDR3 is TGTGCCAGCAGCTCCGGGACGTACACAGATACGCAGTATTTT.

The V gene is TRBV19, the J gene TRBJ2-7, with 12 bases identical to TRBD1. Per the germline V gene, CDR1 is LNHDA and CDR2 is SQIVND (reference sequence). J lost 5 bases, V lost 5 bases, and 16 bases had no gene match. This CDR3 contains 18 residues. CDR3 DNA: TGTGCCAGTAGTCTCGGGACAGGGGGCGCTTGCAGGACCCACGAGCAGTACGTC. It specifies CASSLGTGGACRTHEQYV.

J is TRBJ2-1 and V is TRBV7-2; D may correspond to TRBD1 or TRBD2 (5 bases each). This CDR3 is 12 amino acids long. Trimming stripped 3 bases from V and 9 bases from J, with 9 bases between. The germline gives CDR1 SGHTA, CDR2 FQGNSA. CDR3 region: CASSFAGTEQFF. CDR3 nucleotides: TGTGCCAGCAGCTTCGCAGGGACTGAGCAGTTCTTC.

The CDR3 nucleotides read TGTGCCAGCAGCTTAAACCAAGATACGCAGTATTTT. Residues: CASSLNQDTQYF. The rearrangement joins TRBV7-2 to TRBJ2-3; D is ambiguous. V was shortened by 2 bases and J by 5 bases, with 5 bases between the two germline ends. Germline V gene sequence: CDR1 SGHTA, CDR2 FQGNSA. The CDR3 is made up of 12 amino acids.

The DNA of the CDR3 is TGTGCCAGCAGCTTAGTGGAGCCCCTGCCGACCCAGTACTTC. This encodes CASSLVEPLPTQYF. The chain carries TRBV11-2 and TRBJ2-5, with D hard to call. V was trimmed by 1 base and J by 7 bases, leaving 13 bases between them. Germline lookup yields CDR1 SGHAT and CDR2 FQNNGV. CDR3 length: 14 amino acids.

This chain connects TRBV6-6 to TRBJ2-2; the D call may be TRBD1 or TRBD2 (5 bases each). Between the trimmed V and J ends, which lost 4 bases and 4 bases, there was a span of 10 bases. The CDR3 extends over 14 amino acids. Germline V CDR1 and CDR2: MNHNY, SVGAGI (reference sequence). The CDR3, as DNA: TGTGCCAGCAGTTTCCGGGGCTCCACCGGGGAGCTGTTTTTT. It translates to CASSFRGSTGELFF.

This chain connects TRBV5-4 to TRBJ2-3; possibly TRBD1 for D (5 bases). The CDR3 contains 14 residues. Trimming took 4 bases from V and 2 from J, leaving 11 bases between them. Germline values: CDR1 SGHNT, CDR2 YYREEE (reference sequence). The CDR3 loop is CASSADSFTDTQYF. In DNA form, the CDR3 reads TGTGCCAGCAGCGCTGACAGCTTCACAGATACGCAGTATTTT. Using reference TRBV5-4 and TRBJ2-3 for the parts outside the CDR3, the full variable domain is ETGVTQSPTHLIKTRGQQVTLRCSSQSGHNTVSWYQQALGQGPQFIFQYYREEENGRGNFPPRFSGLQFPNYSSELNVNALELDDSALYLCASSADSFTDTQYFGPGTRLTVL.

This chain connects TRBV7-9 to TRBJ1-2; D is perhaps TRBD1 (6 bases). The CDR3 is 15 amino acids. Trimming pared 1 base from V and 4 bases from J, leaving 13 bases between. Germline V gives CDR1 SEHNR, CDR2 FQNEAQ (reference sequence). CDR3 nucleotides: TGTGCCAGCAGCTTAGAGGACAGAGGGACCTATGGCTACACCTTC. Amino acids: CASSLEDRGTYGYTF.

This sequence joins TRBV6-1 and TRBJ2-2; D gene uncertain. Germline CDR1 reads MNHNS; CDR2 reads SASEGT. The CDR3 is made up of 13 amino acids. V lost 6 bases and J lost 5, with 10 bases in between. The CDR3 bases are TGTGCCAGCAGCTTATCCGAGACCGGGGAGCTGTTTTTT. Translated, it gives CASSLSETGELFF.

The count of this clone is one. The CDR3 is CASSEGQGLLAKNIQYF. The CDR3 nucleotides are TGTGCCAGCAGCGAGGGACAGGGGCTCCTAGCCAAAAACATTCAGTACTTC. The rearrangement uses TRBV21-1 and TRBJ2-4; TRBD1, the table's D call, was not compared with the DNA. TRBV21-1 is an annotated pseudogene. The CDR3 loop spans 17 amino acids.

This clone appeared a few times. The sample holds other DNA sequences that translate to the same CDR3. V and J are TRBV5-1 and TRBJ1-4; possibly TRBD1 for D (5 bases). Germline assignment: CDR1 SGHRS and CDR2 YFSETQ. The CDR3 covers 15 residues. With 3 bases removed from V and 0 bases from J, the gap between germline ends came to 9 bases. The DNA of the CDR3 is TGCGCCAGCAGCTGGGGGATTTCAACTAATGAAAAACTGTTTTTT. Translated, it gives CASSWGISTNEKLFF.

The chain carries TRBV18 and TRBJ2-1; 7 positions agree with TRBD2. After removal of 1 base from V and 0 bases from J, the junction contained 12 bases not matched to a gene. This CDR3 region has 19 residues. The germline CDR1 and CDR2 sequences are KGHSH and LQKENI. The CDR3 reads CASSPRPTSAGSSYNEQFF. DNA for the CDR3: TGTGCCAGCTCACCACGACCTACTAGCGCGGGGAGCTCCTACAATGAGCAGTTCTTC.

The J gene is TRBJ1-5, the V gene TRBV6-5; 8 nucleotides agree with TRBD1. Per germline, CDR1 MNHEY and CDR2 SVGAGI. J lost 5 bases, V lost 5 bases, and 5 bases had no gene match. This CDR3 contains 14 residues. CDR3 residues: CASSSTGGDQPQHF. CDR3 nucleotides: TGTGCCAGCAGTAGCACAGGGGGAGATCAGCCCCAGCATTTT.

The chain has TRBV13 and TRBJ2-1; D call uncertain. In germline, CDR1 is PRHDT, CDR2 FYEKMQ (reference sequence). This CDR3 contains 13 residues. V was pared by 1 base and J by 6 bases, with 7 bases between. The CDR3 DNA reads as TGTGCCAGCAGCTTAGTCCCAGGCAATGAGCAGTTCTTC. Encoded protein: CASSLVPGNEQFF. The entire variable domain, with the rest obtained from reference TRBV13 and TRBJ2-1, is as follows: AAGVIQSPRHLIKEKRETATLKCYPIPRHDTVYWYQQGPGQDPQFLISFYEKMQSDKGSIPDRFSAQQFSDYHSELNMSSLELGDSALYFCASSLVPGNEQFFGPGTRLTVL.

This clone was observed a few times. The chain couples TRBV19 to TRBJ2-5; TRBD1 aligns across 9 bases. The germline gives CDR1 LNHDA, CDR2 SQIVND (reference sequence). V lost 5 bases, J lost 5 bases, and 3 bases stayed unmatched. The CDR3 spans 13 residues. Written as DNA, the CDR3 is TGTGCCAGTAGTTCCGACAGGGGGGAGACCCAGTACTTC. This encodes CASSSDRGETQYF.

The genes are TRBV6-6 and TRBJ2-1, with a weak D call TRBD1 (5 bases). V was clipped by 5 bases and J by 3 bases, with 14 bases between them. The CDR3 contains 15 residues. CDR1 and CDR2 from the germline V gene are MNHNY and SVGAGI (reference sequence). The DNA of the CDR3 is TGTGCCAGCAGTCGGACACGGCATAGCTACAATGAGCAGTTCTTC. Translation gives CASSRTRHSYNEQFF.

The chain combines TRBV7-2 with TRBJ2-3; D is possibly TRBD1 or TRBD2 (5 bases each). The length of the CDR3 is 14 residues. Germline V CDR1 and CDR2: SGHTA, FQGNSA. Trimming left V 5 bases short and J 5 bases short, with 14 bases between. This chain's CDR3 is CASSPFGGIDTQYF. The CDR3 nucleotides are TGTGCCAGCAGCCCGTTTGGGGGTATAGATACGCAGTATTTT.

The rearrangement joins TRBV29-1 to TRBJ1-1, with TRBD1 matching over 8 bases. The length of the CDR3 is 13 residues. Trimming cost V 4 bases and J 4 bases; bases outside gene matches: 5. CDR1 SQVTM and CDR2 ANQGSEA come from the germline V gene. DNA for the CDR3: TGCAGCGTTGGGACAGGGTGGACCACTGAAGCTTTCTTT. As protein: CSVGTGWTTEAFF.

The DNA for the CDR3 is TGTGCCAGCAGCTTAGGACGGACAGGGGTTGCAGATACGCAGTATTTT. This gives the protein CASSLGRTGVADTQYF. This chain joins TRBV11-3 and TRBJ2-3; 9 positions match TRBD1. Looked up from germline, CDR1 is SGHNT and CDR2 is YENEEA. This CDR3 spans 16 amino acids. V trimming: 1 base; J trimming: 4 bases; junction bases outside the gene matches: 6.

The V gene is TRBV7-8, the J gene TRBJ1-5; 7 bases align to TRBD1. V trimming: 1 base; J trimming: 0 bases; junction bases outside the gene matches: 15. The CDR3 contains 20 residues. Germline lookup yields CDR1 SGHVS and CDR2 FQNEAQ. The CDR3 here is CASSLVPGQRGGYSNQPQHF. CDR3 in DNA: TGTGCCAGCAGCTTAGTTCCGGGACAGAGGGGGGGGTATAGCAATCAGCCCCAGCATTTT.